The 24 T cell receptor beta chains below come from one sample, sequenced in a study of T cells after somatic rescue of genetic block. This table comes from immunoSEQ multiplex PCR, and its TCRdb copy is limited to in-frame clones, with some not included. The sample contains about 88,000 clones, about 87% of which appear only once. What was sequenced was peripheral blood mononuclear cells (PBMCs). The receptor source for this set is a woman aged 18 to 35.

The rearrangement links TRBV10-1 to TRBJ2-7, with 10 bases lining up with TRBD1. The CDR3 spans 14 residues. The V gene end was trimmed by 6 bases and the J gene end by 0 bases; junction bases not matched to a gene: 2. Looked up from germline, CDR1 is WNHNN and CDR2 is SYGVQD (reference sequence). The CDR3 sequence is CASRGQGHSYEQYF. The CDR3, as DNA: TGCGCCAGCAGGGGACAGGGGCACTCCTACGAGCAGTACTTC.

The chain carries TRBV7-8 and TRBJ2-1, with 7 bases fitting TRBD2. Germline CDR1 and CDR2: SGHVS and FQNEAQ. The CDR3 covers 15 residues. V dropped 7 bases and J dropped 4; count of bases not matched to a gene: 10. CDR3 sequence reads: CASIETGTTYNEQFF. In DNA form, the CDR3 reads TGTGCCAGCATCGAAACCGGGACTACTTACAATGAGCAGTTCTTC.

V gene TRBV5-1 combines with J gene TRBJ1-3; D not resolved. Germline V gives CDR1 SGHRS, CDR2 YFSETQ. Between the trimmed V and J ends, which lost 0 bases and 3 bases, there was a span of 10 bases. There are 15 residues in the CDR3. The CDR3 sequence: CASSLGSLVGNTIYF. DNA of the CDR3: TGCGCCAGCAGCTTGGGGTCTCTCGTTGGAAACACCATATATTTT.

The gene calls are TRBV19 and TRBJ2-6; 11 bases align to TRBD1. Unmatched junction bases numbered 8, after V lost 7 bases and J lost 0 bases. The V gene's germline CDR1 is LNHDA and CDR2 SQIVND (reference sequence). The CDR3 has 18 amino acids. The CDR3 loop is CASNPRTGGGSGANVLTF. CDR3 sequence (DNA): TGTGCCAGTAACCCCCGGACAGGGGGCGGCTCTGGGGCCAACGTCCTGACTTTC. The whole variable domain, filled in from reference TRBV19 and TRBJ2-6, reads DGGITQSPKYLFRKEGQNVTLSCEQNLNHDAMYWYRQDPGQGLRLIYYSQIVNDFQKGDIAEGYSVSREKKESFPLTVTSAQKNPTAFYLCASNPRTGGGSGANVLTFGAGSRLTVL.

This clone was counted once. The rearrangement links TRBV13 to TRBJ2-3; D might be TRBD1 or TRBD2, each matching 5 bases. The CDR3 sequence is 16 residues long. The germline V gene encodes CDR1 PRHDT and CDR2 FYEKMQ (reference sequence). Between the trimmed V and J ends, which lost 1 base and 2 bases, there was a span of 13 bases. The CDR3 DNA reads TGTGCCAGCAGCTTAGATAGAGGGACCCACACAGATACGCAGTATTTT. Translating gives CASSLDRGTHTDTQYF.

The gene calls are TRBV5-1 and TRBJ2-1; 10 nucleotides agree with TRBD1. CDR3 size: 14 residues. V gave up 4 bases and J gave up 5 bases; unmatched junction bases: 3. Germline loops: CDR1 SGHRS, CDR2 YFSETQ. CDR3 bases: TGCGCCAGCAGCGCCGGGACAGGGGACAATGAGCAGTTCTTC. Residues: CASSAGTGDNEQFF. Using reference TRBV5-1 and TRBJ2-1 for the parts outside the CDR3, the full variable domain is KAGVTQTPRYLIKTRGQQVTLSCSPISGHRSVSWYQQTPGQGLQFLFEYFSETQRNKGNFPGRFSGRQFSNSRSEMNVSTLELGDSALYLCASSAGTGDNEQFFGPGTRLTVL.

The chain combines TRBV6-5 with TRBJ1-2, with D perhaps TRBD1 (5 bases). Germline V gives CDR1 MNHEY, CDR2 SVGAGI. The CDR3 loop spans 14 amino acids. Trimming shortened V by 5 bases and J by 3 bases, and 13 bases separated the two germline ends. CDR3 region: CASSPTGTYYGYTF. CDR3 DNA sequence: TGTGCCAGCAGTCCCACAGGCACCTACTATGGCTACACCTTC.

This chain connects TRBV28 to TRBJ2-1; 7 bases agree with TRBD2. Trimming at V came to 6 bases and at J to 4 bases, leaving 6 bases not matched to a gene. CDR3 length: 14 amino acids. The germline V gene has CDR1 MDHEN and CDR2 SYDVKM. CDR3 protein: CASRTSSSYNEQFF. The CDR3 DNA follows: TGTGCCAGCAGGACTAGCTCTTCATACAATGAGCAGTTCTTC.

The rearrangement links TRBV5-1 to TRBJ2-7; D not certain. Trimming removed 4 bases from V and 1 base from J, with 15 bases in between. Germline CDR1 is SGHRS and CDR2 is YFSETQ. The CDR3 totals 15 residues. The CDR3 region has the DNA TGCGCCAGCAGCGCGACCGTCGGGTCATCCTACGAGCAGTACTTC. Protein sequence: CASSATVGSSYEQYF.

The J gene is TRBJ1-5, the V gene TRBV28; D not resolved. Germline V gene sequence: CDR1 MDHEN, CDR2 SYDVKM. V shed 6 bases and J shed 3 bases, with 27 bases lying between them. CDR3 length equals 19 residues. CDR3 sequence reads: CASSLPGMFTEGNNQPQHF. CDR3 DNA: TGTGCCAGCAGCCTCCCTGGGATGTTTACCGAAGGAAACAATCAGCCCCAGCATTTT.

The chain has TRBV7-9 and TRBJ2-3, with 9 bases aligning to TRBD2. V gave up 5 bases and J gave up 2 bases; unmatched junction bases: 8. CDR1 and CDR2 from the germline V gene are SEHNR and FQNEAQ (reference sequence). The CDR3 consists of 16 residues. The CDR3 sequence is CASSDEREADTDTQYF. The DNA of the CDR3 is TGTGCCAGCAGCGACGAGCGGGAGGCCGACACAGATACGCAGTATTTT.

The chain combines TRBV11-3 with TRBJ1-2, with D hard to call. Looked up from germline, CDR1 is SGHNT and CDR2 is YENEEA. CDR3 length: 14 residues. Trimming pared 1 base from V and 5 bases from J, leaving 11 bases between. CDR3 nucleotide sequence: TGTGCCAGCAGCTTAGCGGAGAAATCTTATGGCTACACCTTC. Translating gives CASSLAEKSYGYTF.

The genes are TRBV28 and TRBJ1-1, with D unresolved. Germline V gives CDR1 MDHEN, CDR2 SYDVKM. This CDR3 has 14 residues. V lost 2 bases, J lost 5 bases, and 12 bases lay in between. In nucleotides, the CDR3 is TGTGCCAGCAGTTTAAGCCCCGGGAGGACTGAAGCTTTCTTT. Translation gives CASSLSPGRTEAFF. Full variable domain (remainder filled in from reference TRBV28 and TRBJ1-1): DVKVTQSSRYLVKRTGEKVFLECVQDMDHENMFWYRQDPGLGLRLIYFSYDVKMKEKGDIPEGYSVSREKKERFSLILESASTNQTSMYLCASSLSPGRTEAFFGQGTRLTVV.

The V and J genes are TRBV4-3 and TRBJ2-1; 12 bases align to TRBD2. The CDR3 consists of 14 residues. V lost 4 bases to trimming and J lost 7 bases; unmatched junction nucleotides: 2. In germline, CDR1 is LGHNA, CDR2 YSLEER. Written as DNA, the CDR3 is TGCGCCAGCAGCCTCGGACTAGCGGGGAATGAGCAGTTCTTC. Residues: CASSLGLAGNEQFF.

In DNA, the CDR3 is TGTGCCAGCAGAGCCGACAGGACCGACATCCGGGAGCAGTACTTC. Amino acids: CASRADRTDIREQYF. The chain combines TRBV2 with TRBJ2-7, with TRBD1 as a possible D gene (6 bases). This CDR3 comprises 15 residues. The germline V gene has CDR1 SNHLY and CDR2 FYNNEI. V was clipped by 6 bases and J by 7 bases, with 22 bases between them.

As DNA, the CDR3 is TGTGCCAGCAGGGGACCGAGGAATTCACCCCTCCACTTT. Residues: CASRGPRNSPLHF. The chain links TRBV6-5 to TRBJ1-6, with D maybe TRBD1 (5 bases). V lost 6 bases and J 7 bases, leaving 10 bases between the germline ends. Germline values: CDR1 MNHEY, CDR2 SVGAGI. The CDR3 is made up of 13 amino acids.

The chain employs TRBV6-5 and TRBJ2-1, with 10 positions matching TRBD1. This CDR3 contains 15 residues. Per the germline V gene, CDR1 is MNHEY and CDR2 is SVGAGI. After removal of 5 bases from V and 3 bases from J, the junction contained 4 bases not matched to a gene. In nucleotides, the CDR3 is TGTGCCAGCAGTCGGACAGGGGGGCGCTACAATGAGCAGTTCTTC. This encodes CASSRTGGRYNEQFF.

The rearrangement uses TRBV19 and TRBJ1-4; unclear D gene. Germline lookup yields CDR1 LNHDA and CDR2 SQIVND (reference sequence). The CDR3 sequence is 11 residues long. V lost 1 base, J lost 7 bases, and 1 base lay in between. CDR3 residues: CASSIGEKLFF. CDR3 sequence (DNA): TGTGCCAGTAGTATAGGTGAAAAACTGTTTTTT. Using reference TRBV19 and TRBJ1-4 for the parts outside the CDR3, the full variable domain is DGGITQSPKYLFRKEGQNVTLSCEQNLNHDAMYWYRQDPGQGLRLIYYSQIVNDFQKGDIAEGYSVSREKKESFPLTVTSAQKNPTAFYLCASSIGEKLFFGSGTQLSVL.

A single count supports this clone. V is TRBV19 and J is TRBJ2-2; 7 bases fit TRBD2. V lost 7 bases to trimming and J lost 7 bases; unmatched junction nucleotides: 9. Germline V gives CDR1 LNHDA, CDR2 SQIVND (reference sequence). The CDR3 is made up of 14 amino acids. CDR3 region: CASNWAGDIGELFF. The DNA of the CDR3 is TGTGCCAGTAATTGGGCGGGAGATATCGGGGAGCTGTTTTTT.

The rearrangement links TRBV13 to TRBJ1-2; the D is unclear. Germline V CDR1 and CDR2: PRHDT, FYEKMQ (reference sequence). CDR3 length: 14 residues. V was cut by 0 bases and J by 2 bases, with 7 bases left in between. The CDR3 reads CASSLGSGNYGYTF. The DNA of the CDR3 is TGTGCCAGCAGCTTAGGATCCGGGAACTATGGCTACACCTTC.

The chain recombines TRBV27 with TRBJ2-6, with a tentative D call TRBD1 (6 bases). The CDR3 spans 16 residues. Trimming removed 5 bases from V and 3 bases from J, with 14 bases in between. CDR1 and CDR2 from the germline V gene are MNHEY and SMNVEV (reference sequence). The chain's CDR3 is CASSPEGHVGANVLTF. CDR3 DNA sequence: TGTGCCAGCAGTCCAGAGGGACACGTTGGGGCCAACGTCCTGACTTTC.

The rearrangement links TRBV28 to TRBJ2-1; 14 bases are shared with TRBD2. V lost 6 bases and J lost 7; bases outside the gene matches: 5. Germline V CDR1 and CDR2: MDHEN, SYDVKM. This CDR3 contains 15 residues. CDR3 in amino acids: CASSRTSGRSNEQFF. In DNA, the CDR3 is TGTGCCAGCAGCCGGACTAGCGGGAGGTCAAATGAGCAGTTCTTC. The variable domain in full, with the rest retrieved from reference TRBV28 and TRBJ2-1, is DVKVTQSSRYLVKRTGEKVFLECVQDMDHENMFWYRQDPGLGLRLIYFSYDVKMKEKGDIPEGYSVSREKKERFSLILESASTNQTSMYLCASSRTSGRSNEQFFGPGTRLTVL.

The chain joins TRBV6-1 to TRBJ1-6, with D maybe TRBD1 (5 bases). There are 18 residues in the CDR3. CDR1 and CDR2 (germline): MNHNS, SASEGT. Trimming took 3 bases from V and 5 from J, leaving 20 bases between them. The CDR3 here is CASSDRGGRATNNSPLHF. CDR3 coding DNA: TGTGCCAGCAGTGATAGGGGCGGTAGGGCCACAAATAATTCACCCCTCCACTTT.

J is TRBJ2-5 and V is TRBV28; 11 nucleotides match TRBD1. V was pared by 2 bases and J by 4 bases, with 3 bases of the junction left unmatched. CDR1 is MDHEN and CDR2 is SYDVKM in the germline V gene. The CDR3 contains 15 residues. The CDR3 reads CASSLPGTGGETQYF. The CDR3 nucleotides are TGTGCCAGCAGTTTACCCGGGACAGGGGGAGAGACCCAGTACTTC.